This T cell receptor beta chain was observed in a study of beta chain features in type 1 diabetes. Study background: Investigators examined roughly 99,000,000 sorted cells across all samples.

Per germline, CDR1 MNHEY and CDR2 SVGAGI. V was pared by 2 bases and J by 4 bases, with 9 bases between. The CDR3 is 14 amino acids. Expressed TCRB transcripts were sequenced, since all the RNA that had been isolated was reverse transcribed. The average output of naive, central memory and regulatory T cell samples was approximately 3.6 million reads. Sequenced by immunoSEQ multiplex PCR; TCRdb stores in-frame clones only, minus some. This sample has more than 150,000 clones, with about 13% found just once. Whole-study results and caveats: TCRB CDR3s were moderately but significantly shorter in Type 1 diabetes patients in all four CD4+ subsets.

Isolation of CD4+ naive, central memory, regulatory and stem cell-like memory cells was achieved by sorting via CD45RO/CCR7/CD25/CD127/CD95/CD27. In regard to this clone: Its antigen is not known.

The receptor comes from a woman between 18 and 30 years old in good health. The V and J genes are TRBV6-5 and TRBJ1-5; possible D gene TRBD1, 6 bases. Sequencing input: central memory CD4+ T cells from blood. CDR3 DNA sequence: TGTGCCAGCAGTTACCGGGACACAAATCAGCCCCAGCATTTT. It codes for CASSYRDTNQPQHF.